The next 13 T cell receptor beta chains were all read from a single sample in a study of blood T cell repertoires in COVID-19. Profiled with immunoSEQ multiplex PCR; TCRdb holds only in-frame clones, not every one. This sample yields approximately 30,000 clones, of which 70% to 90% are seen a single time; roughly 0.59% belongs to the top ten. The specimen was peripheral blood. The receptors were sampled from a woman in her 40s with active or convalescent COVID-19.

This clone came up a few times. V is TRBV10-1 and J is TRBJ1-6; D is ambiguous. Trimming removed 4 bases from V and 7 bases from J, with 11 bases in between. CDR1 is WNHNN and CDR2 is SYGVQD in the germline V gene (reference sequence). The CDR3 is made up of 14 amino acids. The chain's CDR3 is CASSAGAANSPLHF. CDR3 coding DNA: TGCGCCAGCAGTGCCGGAGCAGCCAATTCACCCCTCCACTTT.

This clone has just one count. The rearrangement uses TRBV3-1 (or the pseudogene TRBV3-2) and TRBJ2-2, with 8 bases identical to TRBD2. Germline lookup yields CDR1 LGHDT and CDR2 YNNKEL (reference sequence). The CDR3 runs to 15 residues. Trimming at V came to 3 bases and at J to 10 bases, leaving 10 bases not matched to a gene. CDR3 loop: CASSHSYSGNVELFF. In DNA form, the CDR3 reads TGTGCCAGCAGCCATAGCTATAGCGGGAATGTGGAGCTGTTTTTT.

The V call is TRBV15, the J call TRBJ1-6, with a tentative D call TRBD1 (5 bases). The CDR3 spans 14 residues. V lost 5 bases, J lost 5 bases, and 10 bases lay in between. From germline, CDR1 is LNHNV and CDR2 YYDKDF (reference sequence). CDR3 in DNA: TGTGCCACCAGCTGGGGCACAGATAATTCACCCCTCCACTTT. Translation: CATSWGTDNSPLHF.

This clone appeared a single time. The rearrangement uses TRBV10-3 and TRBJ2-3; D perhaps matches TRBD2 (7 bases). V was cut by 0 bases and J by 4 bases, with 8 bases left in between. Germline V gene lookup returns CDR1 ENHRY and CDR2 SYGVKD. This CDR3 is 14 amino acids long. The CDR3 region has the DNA TGTGCCATCAGTGAGTCCGGGGGGCCAGATACGCAGTATTTT. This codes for CAISESGGPDTQYF.

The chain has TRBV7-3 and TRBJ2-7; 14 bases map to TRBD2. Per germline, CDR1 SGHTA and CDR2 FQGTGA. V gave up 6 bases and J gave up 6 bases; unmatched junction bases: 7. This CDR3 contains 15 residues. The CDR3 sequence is CASSPGLAGVSEQYF. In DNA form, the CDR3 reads TGTGCCAGCAGTCCGGGACTAGCGGGAGTTAGCGAGCAGTACTTC.

CDR3 in DNA: TGTGCCAGTAGTATAGCCACAGGGGGCTCCGGCGAGCAGTACTTC. It yields the protein CASSIATGGSGEQYF. This chain links TRBV19 with TRBJ2-7, with 9 bases that match TRBD1. V was pared by 1 base and J by 6 bases, with 7 bases of the junction left unmatched. Germline CDR1 is LNHDA and CDR2 is SQIVND (reference sequence). The CDR3 has 15 amino acids. Looking up the rest from reference TRBV19 and TRBJ2-7 gives the full variable domain: DGGITQSPKYLFRKEGQNVTLSCEQNLNHDAMYWYRQDPGQGLRLIYYSQIVNDFQKGDIAEGYSVSREKKESFPLTVTSAQKNPTAFYLCASSIATGGSGEQYFGPGTRLTVT.

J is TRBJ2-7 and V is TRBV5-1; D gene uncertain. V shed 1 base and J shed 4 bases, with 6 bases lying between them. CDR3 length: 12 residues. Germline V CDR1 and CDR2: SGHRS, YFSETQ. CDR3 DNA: TGCGCCAGCAGCTTGACAAATTACGAGCAGTACTTC. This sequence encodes CASSLTNYEQYF.

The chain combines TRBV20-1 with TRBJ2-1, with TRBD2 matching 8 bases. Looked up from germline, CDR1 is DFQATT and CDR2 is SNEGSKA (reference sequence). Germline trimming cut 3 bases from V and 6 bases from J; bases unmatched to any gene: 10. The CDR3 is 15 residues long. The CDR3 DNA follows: TGCAGTGCTAGTTCCGGGGGGACTAGTTCCAATGAGCAGTTCTTC. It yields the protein CSASSGGTSSNEQFF.

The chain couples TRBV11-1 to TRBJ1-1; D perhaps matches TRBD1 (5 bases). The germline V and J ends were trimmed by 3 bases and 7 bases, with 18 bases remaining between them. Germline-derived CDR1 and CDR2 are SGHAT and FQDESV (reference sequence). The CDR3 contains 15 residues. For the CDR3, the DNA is TGTGCCAGCAGCTTTCTTTCGCAGGGTAGGGGTGAAGCTTTCTTT. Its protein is CASSFLSQGRGEAFF.

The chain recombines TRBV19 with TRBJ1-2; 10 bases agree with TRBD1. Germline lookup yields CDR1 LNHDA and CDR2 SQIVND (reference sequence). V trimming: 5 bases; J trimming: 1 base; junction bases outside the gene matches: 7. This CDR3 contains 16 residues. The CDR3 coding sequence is TGTGCCAGTAGTCTGGGGACAGGGGATATTAACTATGGCTACACCTTC. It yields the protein CASSLGTGDINYGYTF.

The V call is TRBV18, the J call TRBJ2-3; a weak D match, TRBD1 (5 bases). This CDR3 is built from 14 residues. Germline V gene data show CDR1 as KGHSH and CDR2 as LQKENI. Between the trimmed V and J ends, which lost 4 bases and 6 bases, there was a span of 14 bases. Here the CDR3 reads CASSLEQEKDTQYF. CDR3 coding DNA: TGTGCCAGCTCACTAGAACAGGAGAAGGATACGCAGTATTTT.

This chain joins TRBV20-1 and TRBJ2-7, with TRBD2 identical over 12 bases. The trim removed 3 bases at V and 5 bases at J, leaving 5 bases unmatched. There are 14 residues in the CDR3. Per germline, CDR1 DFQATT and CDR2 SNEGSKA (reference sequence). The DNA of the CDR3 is TGCAGTGCTAGTCCTAGCGGGAGGGGTGACGAGCAGTACTTC. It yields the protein CSASPSGRGDEQYF.

CDR3 DNA sequence: TGTGCCAGCGCCGGGACAGACCAGACTGAAGCTTTCTTT. It encodes CASAGTDQTEAFF. The genes are TRBV12-3 or TRBV12-4 and TRBJ1-1, with TRBD1 identical over 7 bases. Trimming took 8 bases from V and 5 from J; bases not matched to a gene: 8. This CDR3 is built from 13 residues.